The TCR beta chain described here comes from a study of OX40 agonist ivuxolimab in advanced cancers. Remarks on this clone: Antigen: not known.

The CDR3 sequence is 15 residues long. The V end was cut by 1 base, the J end by 6 bases, with 13 bases between. CDR1 is SEHNR, CDR2 FQNEAQ, per germline (reference sequence). The data were produced by immunoSEQ multiplex PCR, yet TCRdb's version contains in-frame clones alone and is incomplete. In the table there are 25,000 to 35,000 clones, around nine tenths of which are singletons. General observations from the study: Partial responders treated at 0.1-3.0 mg/kg exhibited clonal expansion among the lowest measured. A proportion of nonresponders additionally exhibited low normalized T-cell clonal expansion.

The rearrangement joins TRBV7-9 to TRBJ1-5; D not resolved. This clonotype originated in an adult with an advanced solid tumor such as melanoma, head and neck, liver or kidney cancer. The source material was CD4+ or CD8+ T cells sorted from blood, sampled in a trial of the OX40 agonist ivuxolimab. Written as DNA, the CDR3 is TGTGCCAGCAGCTTAGGTGGAGGGTGTTGTCAGCCCCAGCATTTT. It yields the protein CASSLGGGCCQPQHF.